The 27 T cell receptor beta chains reported below all come from one sample, sequenced in a study of CD8 T cell repertoires and HIV-1 epitope variants. Their target antigens are unknown. Only in-frame clones appear in the TCRdb table, and some are missing; sequencing was by immunoSEQ multiplex PCR. The sample shows about 6,000 clones, about 65% of them seen only once. The sequencing input was cultured CD8+ T cells derived from PBMCs. All receptors come from a male donor with HIV.

This clone was counted only a few times. The chain employs TRBV7-9 and TRBJ1-1, with 7 bases that match TRBD1. Germline V gene data show CDR1 as SEHNR and CDR2 as FQNEAQ (reference sequence). The CDR3 sequence is 16 residues long. Trimming removed 6 bases from V and 3 bases from J; junction bases left unmatched: 13. CDR3 amino acids: CASRRIQGNPDTEAFF. The CDR3 coding sequence is TGTGCCAGCAGACGTATACAGGGGAATCCTGACACTGAAGCTTTCTTT.

The chain couples TRBV6-5 to TRBJ2-5; 7 nucleotides align to TRBD2. Germline V lookup: CDR1 MNHEY, CDR2 SVGAGI. The CDR3 length is 14 residues. The V gene end was trimmed by 6 bases and the J gene end by 4 bases; junction bases not matched to a gene: 8. The CDR3 is CASSRPASGETQYF. CDR3 DNA sequence: TGTGCCAGCAGCCGACCCGCTAGCGGAGAGACCCAGTACTTC.

This chain connects TRBV5-1 to TRBJ2-2; D could derive from TRBD1 or TRBD2 (5 bases each). CDR1 and CDR2 from the germline V gene are SGHRS and YFSETQ. Trimming took 0 bases from V and 6 from J, leaving 12 bases between them. This CDR3 has 15 residues. In nucleotides, the CDR3 is TGCGCCAGCAGCTTGGACGGGGCCGTCGCCGGGGAGCTGTTTTTT. Amino acid sequence: CASSLDGAVAGELFF.

This rearrangement joins TRBV11-2 to TRBJ2-7; D remains ambiguous. Trimming stripped 0 bases from V and 3 bases from J, with 9 bases between. Per germline, CDR1 SGHAT and CDR2 FQNNGV. The CDR3 length is 14 residues. The CDR3 spells CASSLEEYYYEQYF. CDR3 nucleotides: TGTGCCAGCAGCTTAGAAGAATACTACTACGAGCAGTACTTC.

The chain carries TRBV6-5 and TRBJ1-1, with D possibly being TRBD1 (6 bases). CDR3 length equals 13 residues. CDR1 MNHEY and CDR2 SVGAGI come from the germline V gene. V lost 2 bases to trimming and J lost 4 bases, with 8 bases between them. This CDR3 is CASSYEGVTEAFF. CDR3 DNA: TGTGCCAGCAGTTACGAGGGGGTCACTGAAGCTTTCTTT.

The rearrangement uses TRBV14 and TRBJ1-4; D is unclear. V lost 1 base, J lost 4 bases, and 10 bases lay in between. Looked up from germline, CDR1 is SGHDN and CDR2 is FVKESK. This CDR3 has 15 amino acids. CDR3 loop: CASSQVSAFNEKLFF. Here the CDR3 DNA reads TGTGCCAGCAGCCAAGTCTCAGCTTTTAATGAAAAACTGTTTTTT.

This chain connects TRBV6-4 to TRBJ2-3, with 13 bases that match TRBD2. Germline V CDR1 and CDR2: MRHNA, SNTAGT. The CDR3 has 16 amino acids. The trim removed 2 bases at V and 4 bases at J, leaving 3 bases unmatched. The CDR3 nucleotides read TGTGCCAGCAGTGACGCGACTAGCGGGGGGTCAGATACGCAGTATTTT. This sequence encodes CASSDATSGGSDTQYF.

This chain joins TRBV5-6 and TRBJ1-1, with D possibly TRBD1 on 5 matching bases. CDR1 SGHDT and CDR2 YYEEEE come from the germline V gene. Trimming shortened V by 6 bases and J by 1 base, and 13 bases separated the two germline ends. CDR3 length equals 14 residues. CDR3 DNA: TGTGCCAGCACCCGGTTCGGGGGGAACACTGAAGCTTTCTTT. Its translation: CASTRFGGNTEAFF.

The chain uses TRBV27 and TRBJ2-7, with TRBD2 matching over 13 bases. The CDR3 covers 17 residues. V lost 4 bases, J lost 3 bases, and 9 bases stayed unmatched. Germline V gene data show CDR1 as MNHEY and CDR2 as SMNVEV (reference sequence). The CDR3 region is CASSSRLAGGLGYEQYF. The CDR3, as DNA: TGTGCCAGCAGTTCCCGACTAGCGGGAGGCCTGGGCTACGAGCAGTACTTC.

The genes are TRBV29-1 and TRBJ2-7; no clear D gene. The CDR3 has 14 amino acids. The V gene lost 1 base and the J gene lost 2 bases, with 12 bases spanning the gap. Germline-derived CDR1 and CDR2 are SQVTM and ANQGSEA. The CDR3 DNA sequence: TGCAGCGTTGAAGTCCCAGGCCAGACCTACGAGCAGTACTTC. Its protein product is CSVEVPGQTYEQYF.

The chain has TRBV6-5 and TRBJ2-3; D is undetermined. Trimming shortened V by 5 bases and J by 1 base, and 10 bases separated the two germline ends. Germline V gene sequence: CDR1 MNHEY, CDR2 SVGAGI. CDR3 size: 14 residues. CDR3 nucleotides: TGTGCCAGCAGTGACCTTCCAGGCACAGATACGCAGTATTTT. This codes for CASSDLPGTDTQYF.

The chain employs TRBV27 and TRBJ1-1; D is unresolved. Trimming stripped 0 bases from V and 0 bases from J, with 2 bases between. Per germline, CDR1 MNHEY and CDR2 SMNVEV (reference sequence). This CDR3 is built from 13 residues. This CDR3 reads CASSLSVNTEAFF. The CDR3 coding sequence is TGTGCCAGCAGTTTATCCGTGAACACTGAAGCTTTCTTT.

This clone was found once. The chain recombines TRBV2 with TRBJ2-3; D is uncertain. The CDR3 length is 17 residues. The germline V gene encodes CDR1 SNHLY and CDR2 FYNNEI. Deletions cut 3 bases from V and 0 bases from J, with 16 bases between. The CDR3 nucleotides are TGTGCCAGCAGTGATGATTTAACGGGCTATAGCACAGATACGCAGTATTTT. Translating gives CASSDDLTGYSTDTQYF.

This chain links TRBV5-6 with TRBJ2-3; possible D gene TRBD1, 6 bases. The CDR3 covers 15 residues. Per germline, CDR1 SGHDT and CDR2 YYEEEE. V lost 4 bases and J 2 bases, leaving 14 bases between the germline ends. CDR3 residues: CASSPTRDNTDTQYF. The CDR3 region has the DNA TGTGCCAGCAGCCCAACCCGGGACAACACAGATACGCAGTATTTT.

This chain uses TRBV19 with TRBJ2-1; 9 nucleotides line up with TRBD2. Looked up from germline, CDR1 is LNHDA and CDR2 is SQIVND (reference sequence). Trimming removed 0 bases from V and 5 bases from J; junction bases left unmatched: 5. This CDR3 contains 16 residues. The CDR3 sequence: CASSIEGAGGHNEQFF. The CDR3 coding sequence is TGTGCCAGTAGTATAGAAGGGGCGGGGGGGCACAATGAGCAGTTCTTC.

The V call is TRBV4-1, the J call TRBJ2-7; D not resolved. The germline CDR1 and CDR2 sequences are MGHRA and YSYEKL. The V and J ends lost 0 bases and 3 bases respectively, with 6 bases between them. The CDR3 sequence is 13 residues long. CDR3 nucleotides: TGCGCCAGCAGCCAAGACGGTAACTACGAGCAGTACTTC. This codes for CASSQDGNYEQYF.

The chain links TRBV2 to TRBJ2-7, with D possibly TRBD2 on 5 matching bases. Germline CDR1 is SNHLY and CDR2 is FYNNEI. V lost 4 bases and J lost 3, with 10 bases in between. The CDR3 extends over 13 amino acids. Here the CDR3 reads CASSGTANYEQYF. The DNA of the CDR3 is TGTGCCAGCAGTGGGACTGCCAACTACGAGCAGTACTTC.

The CDR3 DNA follows: TGTGCCAGCAGCTGGGACAGGTCCTACGAGCAGTACTTC. This gives the protein CASSWDRSYEQYF. V is TRBV7-9 and J is TRBJ2-7; 8 nucleotides agree with TRBD1. Germline values: CDR1 SEHNR, CDR2 FQNEAQ (reference sequence). The CDR3 runs to 13 residues. After removal of 4 bases from V and 1 base from J, the junction contained 0 bases not matched to a gene. The complete variable domain, with remaining parts taken from reference TRBV7-9 and TRBJ2-7, reads DTGVSQNPRHKITKRGQNVTFRCDPISEHNRLYWYRQTLGQGPEFLTYFQNEAQLEKSRLLSDRFSAERPKGSFSTLEIQRTEQGDSAMYLCASSWDRSYEQYFGPGTRLTVT.

The rearrangement joins TRBV28 to TRBJ1-2; TRBD1 is a possible D gene (5 bases). CDR3 length: 14 amino acids. V was shortened by 3 bases and J by 4 bases, with 12 bases between the two germline ends. From germline, CDR1 is MDHEN and CDR2 SYDVKM. The chain's CDR3 is CASSFMGPSYGYTF. DNA of the CDR3: TGTGCCAGCAGTTTCATGGGGCCCAGCTATGGCTACACCTTC.

This clone was picked up a small number of times. The rearrangement joins TRBV28 to TRBJ1-5, with TRBD1 matching over 9 bases. J gave up 3 bases and V 4 bases, and 7 bases lay outside the gene matches. The germline V gene has CDR1 MDHEN and CDR2 SYDVKM. This CDR3 has 16 residues. The DNA of the CDR3 is TGTGCCAGCAGTTCCGAACAGGGGGCTCTCAATCAGCCCCAGCATTTT. Residues: CASSSEQGALNQPQHF.

This clone was recorded once. The chain has TRBV11-3 and TRBJ2-1; D uncertain. The germline CDR1 and CDR2 sequences are SGHNT and YENEEA. V was shortened by 8 bases and J by 3 bases, with 11 bases between the two germline ends. CDR3 length equals 13 residues. The CDR3 nucleotides are TGTGCCAGCCAGACCAAGGGCTACAATGAGCAGTTCTTC. It specifies CASQTKGYNEQFF.

The genes are TRBV14 and TRBJ2-7; D gene ambiguous. The CDR3 loop spans 14 amino acids. Germline CDR1 reads SGHDN; CDR2 reads FVKESK. Trimming removed 6 bases from V and 6 bases from J, with 18 bases in between. CDR3 amino acids: CASRPNLQLGEQYF. DNA of the CDR3: TGTGCCAGCAGGCCCAATCTTCAATTGGGCGAGCAGTACTTC.

The chain links TRBV19 to TRBJ1-1; maybe TRBD1 (5 bases). Deletions cut 3 bases from V and 8 bases from J, with 10 bases between. The CDR3 covers 12 residues. Germline CDR1 reads LNHDA; CDR2 reads SQIVND (reference sequence). CDR3 in amino acids: CASSIGDREAFF. CDR3 DNA sequence: TGTGCCAGTAGTATCGGCGACAGAGAAGCTTTCTTT. The full variable domain, in which reference TRBV19 and TRBJ1-1 provide the parts outside the CDR3, is DGGITQSPKYLFRKEGQNVTLSCEQNLNHDAMYWYRQDPGQGLRLIYYSQIVNDFQKGDIAEGYSVSREKKESFPLTVTSAQKNPTAFYLCASSIGDREAFFGQGTRLTVV.

V usage is TRBV5-6 and J usage is TRBJ2-2, with TRBD1 matching 9 bases. V trimming: 4 bases; J trimming: 3 bases; junction bases outside the gene matches: 4. Germline CDR1 reads SGHDT; CDR2 reads YYEEEE. The CDR3 loop spans 15 amino acids. This CDR3 is CASSVTGGHTGELFF. DNA for the CDR3: TGTGCCAGCAGCGTAACAGGGGGCCACACCGGGGAGCTGTTTTTT. Based on the CDR3 plus reference TRBV5-6 and TRBJ2-2, the full variable domain is DAGVTQSPTHLIKTRGQQVTLRCSPKSGHDTVSWYQQALGQGPQFIFQYYEEEERQRGNFPDRFSGHQFPNYSSELNVNALLLGDSALYLCASSVTGGHTGELFFGEGSRLTVL.

The V gene is TRBV13, the J gene TRBJ2-1; D might be TRBD1 (6 bases). CDR3 length: 13 amino acids. Per the germline V gene, CDR1 is PRHDT and CDR2 is FYEKMQ (reference sequence). V lost 4 bases and J lost 5, with 9 bases in between. The CDR3 region has the DNA TGTGCCAGCAGCTCTACAGGGAACAATGAGCAGTTCTTC. Its translation is CASSSTGNNEQFF. The whole variable domain, filled in from reference TRBV13 and TRBJ2-1, reads AAGVIQSPRHLIKEKRETATLKCYPIPRHDTVYWYQQGPGQDPQFLISFYEKMQSDKGSIPDRFSAQQFSDYHSELNMSSLELGDSALYFCASSSTGNNEQFFGPGTRLTVL.

The V call is TRBV9, the J call TRBJ1-6; perhaps TRBD1 as D (6 bases). The germline V and J ends were trimmed by 0 bases and 9 bases, with 13 bases remaining between them. The CDR3 has 15 amino acids. Germline V CDR1 and CDR2: SGDLS, YYNGEE. CDR3 in amino acids: CASSVEGGEASPLHF. DNA for the CDR3: TGTGCCAGCAGCGTAGAAGGGGGTGAGGCTTCACCCCTCCACTTT. The variable domain in full, with the rest retrieved from reference TRBV9 and TRBJ1-6, is DSGVTQTPKHLITATGQRVTLRCSPRSGDLSVYWYQQSLDQGLQFLIQYYNGEERAKGNILERFSAQQFPDLHSELNLSSLELGDSALYFCASSVEGGEASPLHFGNGTRLTVT.

The CDR3 is CASSPGTSGGAWEQFF. The CDR3 DNA sequence: TGTGCCAGCAGCCCAGGGACTAGCGGGGGGGCTTGGGAGCAGTTCTTC. The J gene is TRBJ2-1, the V gene TRBV5-8; TRBD2 agrees at 16 bases. The CDR3 loop spans 16 amino acids. The trim removed 4 bases at V and 10 bases at J, leaving 8 bases unmatched. Germline V CDR1 and CDR2: SGHTS, YDEGEE.